The rows below give T cell receptor beta chains drawn from one sample of a study of early T cells in non-severe SARS-CoV-2 infection. In TCRdb, the 5' RACE reads were re-called with MiXCR into one record per CDR3 protein. The table includes tens of thousands of distinct CDR3 sequences, 11% detected once. Sequencing was performed on whole blood. The receptors here all came from an adult who was a healthcare worker with PCR-confirmed SARS-CoV-2 infection or an uninfected control (not recorded which). CDR3s include the opening cysteine and the closing phenylalanine or tryptophan. A D gene is named only where the DNA matches it firmly. Expanded clones get a size class; other rows say once, few or many, or leave the size out.

D,size,V,J,CDR3,DNA
NA,few,TRBV3-1,TRBJ2-7,CASSHADGHEQYF,TGTGCCAGCAGCCATGCGGACGGCCACGAGCAGTACTTC
NA,few,TRBV15,TRBJ1-5,CATSLREGYSNQPQHF,TGTGCCACCAGCCTGAGGGAGGGATATAGCAATCAGCCCCAGCATTTT
NA,many,TRBV6-5,TRBJ2-7,CASSPGVLVYEQYF,TGTGCCAGCAGTCCAGGGGTACTCGTCTACGAGCAGTACTTC
TRBD2,NA,TRBV19,TRBJ2-2,CASSPLAGNTGELFF,TGTGCCAGTAGCCCCCTAGCGGGAAACACCGGGGAGCTGTTTTTT
NA,NA,TRBV4-1,TRBJ1-5,CASSQDPSYSNQPQHF,TGCGCCAGCAGCCAAGATCCCAGTTATAGCAATCAGCCCCAGCATTTT
TRBD2,NA,TRBV19,TRBJ2-1,CASSIVAGEGNEQFF,TGTGCCAGTAGTATTGTAGCGGGGGAGGGAAATGAGCAGTTCTTC
NA,many,TRBV3-1,TRBJ2-1,CASSQGGPSSYNEQFF,TGTGCCAGCAGCCAAGGAGGTCCTAGCTCCTACAATGAGCAGTTCTTC
NA,few,TRBV6-5,TRBJ1-1,CASSYPPLEKLFF,TGTGCCAGCAGTTACCCCCCCCTGGAGAAGCTTTTCTTT
TRBD1,NA,TRBV3-1,TRBJ1-1,CASSQSTGGRTEAFF,TGTGCCAGCAGCCAATCGACAGGGGGGAGGACTGAAGCTTTCTTT
NA,NA,TRBV15,TRBJ2-2,CATSSPILGGAVTGELFF,TGTGCCACCAGCTCACCTATTCTAGGGGGGGCGGTCACCGGGGAGCTGTTTTTT
NA,few,TRBV4-2,TRBJ2-5,CASSRTRGYQETQYF,TGTGCCAGCAGCCGGACCCGGGGATACCAAGAGACCCAGTACTTC